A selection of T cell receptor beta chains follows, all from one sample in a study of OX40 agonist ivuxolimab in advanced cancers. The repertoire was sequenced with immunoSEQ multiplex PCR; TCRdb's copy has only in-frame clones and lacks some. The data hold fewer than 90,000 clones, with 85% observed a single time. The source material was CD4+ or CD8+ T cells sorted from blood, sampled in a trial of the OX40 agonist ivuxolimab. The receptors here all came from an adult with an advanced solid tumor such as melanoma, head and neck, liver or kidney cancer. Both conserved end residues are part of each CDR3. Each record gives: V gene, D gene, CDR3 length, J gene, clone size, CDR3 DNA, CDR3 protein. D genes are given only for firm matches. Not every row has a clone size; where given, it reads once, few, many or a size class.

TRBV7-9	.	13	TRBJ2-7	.	TGTGCCAGCAGCCAAGGACAGACCTACGAGCAGTACTTC	CASSQGQTYEQYF
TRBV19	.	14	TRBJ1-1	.	TGTGCCAGTAGTATGCGATCCCGGGACACTGAAGCTTTCTTT	CASSMRSRDTEAFF
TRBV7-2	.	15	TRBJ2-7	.	TGTGCCAGCAGCTTAGGAGGGACCCTATCCTACGAGCAGTACTTC	CASSLGGTLSYEQYF
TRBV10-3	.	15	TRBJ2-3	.	TGTGCCATCAGAGAAGCTCCCACCTACACAGATACGCAGTATTTT	CAIREAPTYTDTQYF
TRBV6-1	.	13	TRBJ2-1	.	TGTGCCAGCATCGGGCGGGATCGGAATGAGCAGTTCTTC	CASIGRDRNEQFF
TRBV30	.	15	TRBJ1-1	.	TGTGCCCGGGGGCAAATACGCAGGACTAACACTGAAGCTTTCTTT	CARGQIRRTNTEAFF
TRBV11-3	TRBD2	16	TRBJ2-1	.	TGTGCCAGCAGCTGGTCCGGGACTAGCGGGAATTATGAGCAGTTCTTC	CASSWSGTSGNYEQFF
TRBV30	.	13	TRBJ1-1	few	TGTGCCTGGAGAACGGGGTTTAACACTGAAGCTTTCTTT	CAWRTGFNTEAFF
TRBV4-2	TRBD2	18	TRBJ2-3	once	TGTGCCAGCAGCCAAGAAGCCCCCGGACTAGCGGGGGTGGATACGCAGTATTTT	CASSQEAPGLAGVDTQYF
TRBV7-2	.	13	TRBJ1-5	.	TGTGCCAGCAGCTGGGGGAGCAATCAGCCCCAGCATTTT	CASSWGSNQPQHF
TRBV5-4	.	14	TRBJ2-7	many	TGTGCCAGCAGCTTGAGGGCGGGCTCCTACGAGCAGTACTTC	CASSLRAGSYEQYF
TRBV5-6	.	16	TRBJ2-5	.	TGTGCCAGCAGCTTGCAAAGTCGGACCCTTCGTGGGACCCAGTACTTC	CASSLQSRTLRGTQYF
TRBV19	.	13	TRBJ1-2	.	TGTGCCAGTAGTATAGAGGGCGGCTATGGCTACACCTTC	CASSIEGGYGYTF
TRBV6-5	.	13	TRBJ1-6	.	TGTGCCAGCAGGGACGGGCAGAATTCACCCCTCCACTTT	CASRDGQNSPLHF
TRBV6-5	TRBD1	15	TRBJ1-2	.	TGTGCCAGCAGTTTTACCGGACAGGCAGTAGGGGGCTACACCTTC	CASSFTGQAVGGYTF
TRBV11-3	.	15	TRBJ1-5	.	TGTGCCAGCCTTCACGGGTGGGCTAGAAGCCAGCCCCAGCATTTT	CASLHGWARSQPQHF
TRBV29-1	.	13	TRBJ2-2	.	TGCAGCGGGGGGGCGAGGGGCACCGGGGAGCTGTTTTTT	CSGGARGTGELFF
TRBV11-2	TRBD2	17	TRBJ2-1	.	TGTGCCAGCAGCCCCCCGGGACTAGCGGGAGGTAAGAATGAGCAGTTCTTC	CASSPPGLAGGKNEQFF
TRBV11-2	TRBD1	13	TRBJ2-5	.	TGTGCCAGCAGCCGGGGACAGACCGAGACCCAGTACTTC	CASSRGQTETQYF
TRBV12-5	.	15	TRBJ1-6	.	TGTGCTAGTGGCCCCCGGGACACCTATAATTCACCCCTCCACTTT	CASGPRDTYNSPLHF
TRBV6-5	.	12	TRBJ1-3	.	TGTGCCAGCACCCCTTCTGGAAACACCATATATTTT	CASTPSGNTIYF
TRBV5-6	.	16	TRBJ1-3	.	TGTGCCAGCAGCTCGGGGGGGACGGCAGCTGGAAACACCATATATTTT	CASSSGGTAAGNTIYF
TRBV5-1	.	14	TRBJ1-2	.	TGCGCCAGCAGCTGGGGGCTACAGAACTATGGCTACACCTTC	CASSWGLQNYGYTF
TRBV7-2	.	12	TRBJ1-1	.	TGTGCCAGCAGCTTAGGCGGTTTAGAAGCTTTCTTT	CASSLGGLEAFF
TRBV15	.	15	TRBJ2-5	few	TGTGCCACCAGCAGAGATAAGGCTGCCGAAGAGACCCAGTACTTC	CATSRDKAAEETQYF
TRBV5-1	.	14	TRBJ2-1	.	TGCGCCAGCAGCGCCCAGGGCTCCTACAATGAGCAGTTCTTC	CASSAQGSYNEQFF
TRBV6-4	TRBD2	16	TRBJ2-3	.	TGTGCCAGCATCCGGAAGCGGGGGGGGGCCACAGATACGCAGTATTTT	CASIRKRGGATDTQYF
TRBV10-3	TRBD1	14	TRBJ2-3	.	TGTGCCATCAGCCGGGACAGGGACGCAGATACGCAGTATTTT	CAISRDRDADTQYF
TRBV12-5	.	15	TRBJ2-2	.	TGTGCTAGTGGTACTGGTCACGCGAACACCGGGGAGCTGTTTTTT	CASGTGHANTGELFF
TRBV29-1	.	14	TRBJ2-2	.	TGCAGCGCTCGACGGACAGCGGACACCGGGGAGCTGTTTTTT	CSARRTADTGELFF
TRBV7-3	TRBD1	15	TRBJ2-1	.	TGTGCCAGCAGCTTAAATTCAGGGGGCGACAATGAGCAGTTCTTC	CASSLNSGGDNEQFF
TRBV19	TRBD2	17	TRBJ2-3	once	TGTGCCAGTAGTAAAAATGAACTAGCGGGGGACACAGATACGCAGTATTTT	CASSKNELAGDTDTQYF
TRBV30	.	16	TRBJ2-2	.	TGTGCCTGGGCTAGGGTAGCCAAAGGCGGCACCGGGGAGCTGTTTTTT	CAWARVAKGGTGELFF
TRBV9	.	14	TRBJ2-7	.	TGTGCCAGCAGCGTAGTGGGGCAGTCCTACGAGCAGTACTTC	CASSVVGQSYEQYF
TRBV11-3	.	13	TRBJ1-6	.	TGTGCCAGCAGCCTCCAATCTTCTAGGTCCCTCCACTTT	CASSLQSSRSLHF
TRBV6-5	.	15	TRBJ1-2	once	TGTGCCAGCAGTTCGAACCGGGGCGGCAACTATGGCTACACCTTC	CASSSNRGGNYGYTF
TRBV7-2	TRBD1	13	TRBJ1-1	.	TGTGCCAGCAGCTTAGAGGGACAGGTTCGCGCTTTCTTT	CASSLEGQVRAFF
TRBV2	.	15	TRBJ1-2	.	TGTGCCAGCAGGGACGGACAGTTAGCTAACTATGGCTACACCTTC	CASRDGQLANYGYTF
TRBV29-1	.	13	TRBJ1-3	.	TGCAGCGTTGAGACACCTCCTGGAAACACCATATATTTT	CSVETPPGNTIYF
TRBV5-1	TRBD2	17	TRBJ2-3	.	TGCGCCAGCAGCCTAAGACTAGCGGGAGCCCCCTCAGATACGCAGTATTTT	CASSLRLAGAPSDTQYF
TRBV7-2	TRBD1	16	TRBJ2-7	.	TGTGCCAGCAGCTTGCAACGGACAGGGTCCTCCTACGAGCAGTACTTC	CASSLQRTGSSYEQYF
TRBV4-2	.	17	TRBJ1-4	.	TGTGCCAGCAGCCAAGATTTTTTGGGGACCTCGATTAAAAAACTGTTTTTT	CASSQDFLGTSIKKLFF
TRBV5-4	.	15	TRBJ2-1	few	TGTGCCAGCAGCCCCCCTGGGAGCGGCTTCAATGAGCAGTTCTTC	CASSPPGSGFNEQFF
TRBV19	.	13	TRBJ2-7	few	TGTGCCAGTAGGGACGGCAGCTCCTACGAGCAGTACTTC	CASRDGSSYEQYF
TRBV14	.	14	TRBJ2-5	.	TGTGCCAGCAGGGAAGGACAGAACCAAGAGACCCAGTACTTC	CASREGQNQETQYF
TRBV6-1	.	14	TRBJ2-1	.	TGTGCCAGCAAAGGGCTAGCCAACTACAATGAGCAGTTCTTC	CASKGLANYNEQFF
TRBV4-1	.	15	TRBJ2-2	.	TGCGCCAGCAGCCTATGGACAGAGGGGACCGGGGAGCTGTTTTTT	CASSLWTEGTGELFF